The 23 T cell receptor beta chains reported below all come from one sample, sequenced in a study of human T cells and chemical hapten exposure. The time point was: patch test 3, about 24 weeks after DPC sensitization. Treatment given: therapeutic diphenylcyclopropenone sensitization with weekly scalp DPC. TCRdb fed the RACE reads into MiXCR, producing one record per CDR3 protein. Of 210,000 or so distinct CDR3 sequences listed, approximately 26% are singletons. Source: whole blood, taken in connection with sensitization to the hapten diphenylcyclopropenone (DPC). These receptors came from a middle-aged woman with alopecia areata. Some clones in this sample may be carry-over from other donors' samples.

This clonotype has just a few counts. The chain joins TRBV6-2 or TRBV6-3 to TRBJ2-1; 10 bases are shared with TRBD1. Germline V gives CDR1 MNHEY, CDR2 SVGEGT. The CDR3 is 14 amino acids. With V trimmed by 6 bases and J by 2 bases, 1 base remained unmatched. CDR3 bases: TGTGCCAGCAGAGACAGGGGGCCCTACAATGAGCAGTTCTTC. The encoded protein is CASRDRGPYNEQFF.

CDR3 in DNA: TGTGCCATCAGTGAAGCAGGGAGAGGACAAGAGACCCAGTACTTC. Translation: CAISEAGRGQETQYF. The chain combines TRBV10-3 with TRBJ2-5; D could derive from TRBD1 or TRBD2 (5 bases each). Between the trimmed V and J ends, which lost 3 bases and 2 bases, there was a span of 13 bases. Looked up from germline, CDR1 is ENHRY and CDR2 is SYGVKD. This CDR3 has 15 residues.

This clonotype has a handful of counts. V and J are TRBV29-1 and TRBJ2-2; D gene unclear. The germline V and J ends were trimmed by 3 bases and 0 bases, with 11 bases remaining between them. Germline V gives CDR1 SQVTM, CDR2 ANQGSEA. CDR3 length: 15 amino acids. CDR3 loop: CSVESATPNTGELFF. Written as DNA, the CDR3 is TGCAGCGTTGAGTCAGCGACTCCGAACACCGGGGAGCTGTTTTTT.

This clonotype was seen more than once but under ten times. The chain combines TRBV5-5 with TRBJ1-5; the match to TRBD1 covers 8 bases. Germline CDR1 is SGHKS and CDR2 is YYEKEE (reference sequence). The CDR3 loop spans 15 amino acids. Trimming cost V 5 bases and J 6 bases; bases outside gene matches: 10. This CDR3 reads CASSLPPGQVQPQHF. For the CDR3, the DNA is TGTGCCAGCAGTTTACCCCCGGGACAGGTTCAGCCCCAGCATTTT.

The rearrangement links TRBV6-6 to TRBJ2-7; weak D call: TRBD1 (7 bases). The CDR3 totals 15 residues. The V gene's germline CDR1 is MNHNY and CDR2 SVGAGI (reference sequence). The V gene lost 5 bases and the J gene lost 4 bases, with 18 bases spanning the gap. CDR3 loop: CASSLGGGGAYEQYF. CDR3 bases: TGTGCCAGCAGTCTCGGCGGAGGGGGCGCGTACGAGCAGTACTTC.

This chain links TRBV7-9 with TRBJ2-3; 12 bases agree with TRBD2. There are 20 residues in the CDR3. Germline V gene sequence: CDR1 SEHNR, CDR2 FQNEAQ (reference sequence). The V gene end was trimmed by 3 bases and the J gene end by 1 base; junction bases not matched to a gene: 14. CDR3 loop: CASSFPTSGRVQRGTDTQYF. The CDR3 region has the DNA TGTGCCAGCAGCTTCCCGACTAGCGGGAGAGTCCAGAGGGGCACAGATACGCAGTATTTT.

This chain connects TRBV4-2 to TRBJ2-7; 11 positions match TRBD2. The CDR3 consists of 18 residues. J lost 2 bases, V lost 0 bases, and 9 bases had no gene match. In germline, CDR1 is LGHNA, CDR2 YNFKEQ. The CDR3 sequence: CASSQEGLAGGMAYEQYF. CDR3 sequence (DNA): TGTGCCAGCAGCCAAGAGGGGCTAGCGGGAGGAATGGCCTACGAGCAGTACTTC.

The rearrangement uses TRBV29-1 and TRBJ2-7, with D possibly TRBD1 on 5 matching bases. V shed 6 bases and J shed 2 bases, with 14 bases lying between them. The CDR3 length is 13 residues. Germline values: CDR1 SQVTM, CDR2 ANQGSEA. The CDR3 nucleotides are TGCAGCGTGCGGACACTTAGCCCCTACGAGCAGTACTTC. Protein product: CSVRTLSPYEQYF.

This rearrangement joins TRBV7-2 to TRBJ2-1; D gene ambiguous. Trimming took off 0 bases at V and 2 bases at J, with 8 bases between the two ends. CDR1 is SGHTA and CDR2 is FQGNSA in the germline V gene. The CDR3 has 15 residues. The CDR3 DNA is TGTGCCAGCAGCTTAGCAGAACATACCTACAATGAGCAGTTCTTC. As protein: CASSLAEHTYNEQFF.

This clonotype was seen just once. The rearrangement joins TRBV20-1 to TRBJ2-3, with D uncertain. The CDR3 is 17 residues long. V was trimmed by 4 bases and J by 0 bases, leaving 20 bases between them. Per the germline V gene, CDR1 is DFQATT and CDR2 is SNEGSKA (reference sequence). CDR3 loop: CSATPHSLPGSTDTQYF. CDR3 nucleotides: TGCAGTGCTACGCCCCATAGCCTACCCGGAAGCACAGATACGCAGTATTTT.

Only a few counts were recorded for this clonotype. The chain uses TRBV14 and TRBJ2-2; D is unresolved. The germline V and J ends were trimmed by 1 base and 6 bases, with 0 bases remaining between them. The CDR3 is 11 residues long. From germline, CDR1 is SGHDN and CDR2 FVKESK. In DNA form, the CDR3 reads TGTGCCAGCAGCCAAGCCGGGGAGCTGTTTTTT. Encoded protein: CASSQAGELFF.

This clonotype came up a few times. The rearrangement links TRBV5-1 to TRBJ1-1; D is undetermined. The V end lost 1 base, the J end lost 8 bases, and 18 bases lay between the germline ends. The CDR3 has 15 amino acids. Germline lookup yields CDR1 SGHRS and CDR2 YFSETQ. The CDR3 reads CASSLMPNRGVEAFF. The CDR3 bases are TGCGCCAGCAGCTTGATGCCGAACCGCGGTGTGGAAGCTTTCTTT.

This clonotype has ten or more counts. The genes are TRBV29-1 and TRBJ2-2; TRBD1 might be the D (5 bases). Trimming left V 5 bases short and J 4 bases short, with 14 bases between. The CDR3 is made up of 14 amino acids. Germline values: CDR1 SQVTM, CDR2 ANQGSEA. The CDR3 spells CSVQKDTGTGELFF. The DNA of the CDR3 is TGCAGCGTTCAGAAGGACACGGGCACCGGGGAGCTGTTTTTT.

The gene calls are TRBV4-3 and TRBJ2-1; D might be TRBD1 (5 bases). V lost 1 base to trimming and J lost 7 bases, with 11 bases between them. Germline CDR1 LGHNA, CDR2 YSLEER. CDR3 length: 14 residues. The CDR3, as DNA: TGCGCCAGCAGCCAAGTTGGACACAATAATGAGCAGTTCTTC. Translating it yields CASSQVGHNNEQFF.

There are a few counts of this clonotype. This chain links TRBV4-3 with TRBJ2-1; TRBD2 is a possible D gene (6 bases). V lost 0 bases to trimming and J lost 4 bases, with 10 bases between them. Germline V gene data show CDR1 as LGHNA and CDR2 as YSLEER. The CDR3 consists of 15 residues. CDR3 sequence reads: CASSQDLADYNEQFF. The CDR3 region has the DNA TGCGCCAGCAGCCAAGATTTAGCGGATTACAATGAGCAGTTCTTC.

Here the CDR3 reads CASSLGSRLGTDTQYF. CDR3 nucleotides: TGTGCCAGCAGCTTAGGTTCGCGGTTGGGCACAGATACGCAGTATTTT. The chain combines TRBV7-2 with TRBJ2-3, with D unclear. The CDR3 loop spans 16 amino acids. The V end lost 1 base, the J end lost 1 base, and 12 bases lay between the germline ends. The germline V gene encodes CDR1 SGHTA and CDR2 FQGNSA. Together with reference TRBV7-2 and TRBJ2-3, the CDR3 gives the full variable domain: GAGVSQSPSNKVTEKGKDVELRCDPISGHTALYWYRQSLGQGLEFLIYFQGNSAPDKSGLPSDRFSAERTGGSVSTLTIQRTQQEDSAVYLCASSLGSRLGTDTQYFGPGTRLTVL.

The chain links TRBV9 to TRBJ2-1, with TRBD2 identical over 7 bases. V trimming: 4 bases; J trimming: 7 bases; junction bases outside the gene matches: 14. This CDR3 has 16 residues. The germline CDR1 and CDR2 sequences are SGDLS and YYNGEE. CDR3 region: CASSYVGAGSWNEQFF. CDR3 nucleotides: TGTGCCAGCAGCTACGTGGGAGCGGGATCTTGGAATGAGCAGTTCTTC.

The chain has TRBV29-1 and TRBJ2-5; D is possibly TRBD2 (6 bases). Germline lookup yields CDR1 SQVTM and CDR2 ANQGSEA. Trimming took off 3 bases at V and 4 bases at J, with 9 bases between the two ends. This CDR3 spans 12 amino acids. As DNA, the CDR3 is TGCAGCGTTGACGACGGGGGAGAGACCCAGTACTTC. This sequence encodes CSVDDGGETQYF.

The chain recombines TRBV29-1 with TRBJ2-7, with 8 bases identical to TRBD2. V shed 1 base, J shed 3 bases, and the junction held 5 bases outside the gene matches. CDR3 length: 14 amino acids. The germline V gene has CDR1 SQVTM and CDR2 ANQGSEA. CDR3 amino acids: CSVEVGLESYEQYF. CDR3 nucleotide sequence: TGCAGCGTTGAAGTGGGACTAGAGAGCTACGAGCAGTACTTC.

The chain is built from TRBV9 and TRBJ2-1, with D possibly being TRBD2 (5 bases). The V gene lost 4 bases and the J gene lost 6 bases, with 14 bases spanning the gap. The CDR3 is 14 amino acids. Germline loops: CDR1 SGDLS, CDR2 YYNGEE. CDR3 loop: CASSTQTNSNEQFF. The CDR3 DNA sequence: TGTGCCAGCAGCACTCAGACTAACAGCAATGAGCAGTTCTTC.

The chain is built from TRBV20-1 and TRBJ2-7; 9 nucleotides line up with TRBD1. The CDR3 extends over 13 amino acids. After removal of 5 bases from V and 4 bases from J, the junction contained 6 bases not matched to a gene. The germline V gene has CDR1 DFQATT and CDR2 SNEGSKA (reference sequence). CDR3 nucleotide sequence: TGCAGTGCTGGGGGACAGGGTTATTACGAGCAGTACTTC. The encoded protein is CSAGGQGYYEQYF.

The chain employs TRBV29-1 and TRBJ2-1; the match to TRBD1 covers 7 bases. The trim removed 5 bases at V and 8 bases at J, leaving 6 bases unmatched. The CDR3 totals 12 residues. Per the germline V gene, CDR1 is SQVTM and CDR2 is ANQGSEA. The CDR3 reads CSVYYRGDEQFF. The CDR3 region has the DNA TGCAGCGTTTATTACAGGGGCGATGAGCAGTTCTTC.

In its sample, this clonotype was seen a few times. This chain connects TRBV28 to TRBJ2-1, with TRBD1 matching 8 bases. V lost 7 bases, J lost 9 bases, and 11 bases stayed unmatched. CDR3 length equals 14 residues. Germline loops: CDR1 MDHEN, CDR2 SYDVKM. In DNA form, the CDR3 reads TGTGCCAGCAACTTTGGGCAGGGGGCGCGTGAGCAGTTCTTC. The encoded protein is CASNFGQGAREQFF.